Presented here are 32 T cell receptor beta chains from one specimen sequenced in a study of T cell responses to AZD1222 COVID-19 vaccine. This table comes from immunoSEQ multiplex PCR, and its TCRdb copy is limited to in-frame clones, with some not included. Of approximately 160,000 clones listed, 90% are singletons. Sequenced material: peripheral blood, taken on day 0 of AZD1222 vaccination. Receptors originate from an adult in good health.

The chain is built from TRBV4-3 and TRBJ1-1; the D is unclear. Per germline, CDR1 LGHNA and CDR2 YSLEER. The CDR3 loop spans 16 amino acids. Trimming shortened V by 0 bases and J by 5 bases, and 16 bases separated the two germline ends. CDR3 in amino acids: CASSQEGAGLGTEAFF. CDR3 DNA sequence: TGCGCCAGCAGCCAAGAGGGAGCGGGCCTGGGGACTGAAGCTTTCTTT.

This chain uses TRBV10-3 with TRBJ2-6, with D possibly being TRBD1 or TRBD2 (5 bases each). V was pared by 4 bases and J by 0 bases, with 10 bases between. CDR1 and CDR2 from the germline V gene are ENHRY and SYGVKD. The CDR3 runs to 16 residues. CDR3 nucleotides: TGTGCCATCAGTGGGTCAGGGAGCTCTGGGGCCAACGTCCTGACTTTC. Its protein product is CAISGSGSSGANVLTF.

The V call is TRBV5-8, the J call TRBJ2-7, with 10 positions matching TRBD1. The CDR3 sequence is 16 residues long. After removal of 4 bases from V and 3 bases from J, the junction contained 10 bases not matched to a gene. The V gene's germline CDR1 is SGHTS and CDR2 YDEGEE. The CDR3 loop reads CASSPRSGTGVYEQYF. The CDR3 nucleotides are TGTGCCAGCAGCCCTCGATCCGGGACAGGGGTCTACGAGCAGTACTTC.

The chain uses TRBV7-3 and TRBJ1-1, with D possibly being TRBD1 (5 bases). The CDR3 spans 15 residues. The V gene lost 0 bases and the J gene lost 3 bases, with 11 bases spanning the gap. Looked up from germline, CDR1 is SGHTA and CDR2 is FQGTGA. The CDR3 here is CASSLTPGRDTEAFF. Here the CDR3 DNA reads TGTGCCAGCAGCTTAACGCCGGGCAGGGACACTGAAGCTTTCTTT.

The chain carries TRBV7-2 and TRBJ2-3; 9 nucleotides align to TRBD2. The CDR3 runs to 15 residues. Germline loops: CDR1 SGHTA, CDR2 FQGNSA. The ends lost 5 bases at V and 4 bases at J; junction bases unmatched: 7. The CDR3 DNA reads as TGTGCCAGCAGCCCCCGGACTAGCGTCGCAGATACGCAGTATTTT. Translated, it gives CASSPRTSVADTQYF.

In DNA, the CDR3 is TGTGCCAGCAGCCAGCCGGGACACATTAACACCGGGGAGCTGTTTTTT. Protein sequence: CASSQPGHINTGELFF. The V gene is TRBV7-6, the J gene TRBJ2-2; possible D gene TRBD1, 6 bases. Per germline, CDR1 SGHVS and CDR2 FNYEAQ. Between the trimmed V and J ends, which lost 5 bases and 2 bases, there was a span of 15 bases. This CDR3 region has 16 residues.

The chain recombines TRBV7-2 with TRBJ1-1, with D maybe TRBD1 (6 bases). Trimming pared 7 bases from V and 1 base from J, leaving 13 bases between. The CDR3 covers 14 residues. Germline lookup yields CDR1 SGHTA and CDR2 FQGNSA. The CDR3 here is CASKTWGQNTEAFF. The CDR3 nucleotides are TGTGCCAGCAAAACCTGGGGGCAGAACACTGAAGCTTTCTTT.

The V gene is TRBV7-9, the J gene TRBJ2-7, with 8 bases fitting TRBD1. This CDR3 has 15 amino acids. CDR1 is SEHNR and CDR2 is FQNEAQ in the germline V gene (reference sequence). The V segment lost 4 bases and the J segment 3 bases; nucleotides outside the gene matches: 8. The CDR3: CASSYDRGGDYEQYF. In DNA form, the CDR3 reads TGTGCCAGCAGCTATGACAGGGGAGGAGACTACGAGCAGTACTTC.

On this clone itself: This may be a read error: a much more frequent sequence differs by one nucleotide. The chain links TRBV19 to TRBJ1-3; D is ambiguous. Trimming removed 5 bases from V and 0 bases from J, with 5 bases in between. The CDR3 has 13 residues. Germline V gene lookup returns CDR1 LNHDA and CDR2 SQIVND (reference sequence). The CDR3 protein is CASSVSSGNTIYF. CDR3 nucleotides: TGTGCCAGTAGTGTCAGCTCTGGAAACACCATATATTTT.

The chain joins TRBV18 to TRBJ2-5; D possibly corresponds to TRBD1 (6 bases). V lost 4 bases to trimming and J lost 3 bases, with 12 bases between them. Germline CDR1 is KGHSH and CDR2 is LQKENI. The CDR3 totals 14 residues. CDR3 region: CASSQGHREETQYF. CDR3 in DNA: TGTGCCAGCTCACAGGGCCACAGGGAAGAGACCCAGTACTTC.

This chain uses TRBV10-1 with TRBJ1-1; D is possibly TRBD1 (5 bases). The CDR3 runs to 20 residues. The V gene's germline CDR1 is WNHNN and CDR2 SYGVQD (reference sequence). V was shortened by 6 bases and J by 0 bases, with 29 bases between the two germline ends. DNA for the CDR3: TGCGCCAGCAGACCTCCAAAGACACAGGAGACCATTCTCATGAACACTGAAGCTTTCTTT. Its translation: CASRPPKTQETILMNTEAFF.

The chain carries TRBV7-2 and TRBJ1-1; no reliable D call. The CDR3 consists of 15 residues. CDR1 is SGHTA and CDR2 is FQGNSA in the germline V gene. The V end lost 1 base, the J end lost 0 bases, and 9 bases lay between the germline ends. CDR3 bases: TGTGCCAGCAGCTTAGAAGTAGTAATGAACACTGAAGCTTTCTTT. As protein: CASSLEVVMNTEAFF.

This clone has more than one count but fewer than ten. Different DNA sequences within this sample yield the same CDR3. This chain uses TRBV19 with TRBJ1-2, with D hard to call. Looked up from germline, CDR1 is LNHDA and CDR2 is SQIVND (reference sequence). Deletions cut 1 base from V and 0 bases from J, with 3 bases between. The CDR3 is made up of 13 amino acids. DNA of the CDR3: TGTGCCAGTAGTATAGCAGCTAACTATGGCTACACCTTC. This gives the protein CASSIAANYGYTF.

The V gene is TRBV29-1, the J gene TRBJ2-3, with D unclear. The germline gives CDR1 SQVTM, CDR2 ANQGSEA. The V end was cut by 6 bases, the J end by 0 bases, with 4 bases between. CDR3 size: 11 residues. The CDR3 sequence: CSVYSTDTQYF. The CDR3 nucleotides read TGCAGCGTATATAGCACAGATACGCAGTATTTT.

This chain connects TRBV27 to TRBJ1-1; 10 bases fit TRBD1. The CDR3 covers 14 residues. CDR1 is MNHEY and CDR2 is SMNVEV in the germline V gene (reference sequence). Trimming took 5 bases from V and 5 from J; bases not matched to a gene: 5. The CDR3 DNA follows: TGTGCCAGCAGTCATGGACAGGGGGTGACTGAAGCTTTCTTT. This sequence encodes CASSHGQGVTEAFF.

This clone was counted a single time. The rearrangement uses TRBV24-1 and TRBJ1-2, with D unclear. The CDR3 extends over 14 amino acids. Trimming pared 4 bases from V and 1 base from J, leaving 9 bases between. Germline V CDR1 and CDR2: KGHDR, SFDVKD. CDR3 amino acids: CATSDPHRNYGYTF. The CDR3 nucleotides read TGTGCCACCAGTGACCCTCATCGTAACTATGGCTACACCTTC.

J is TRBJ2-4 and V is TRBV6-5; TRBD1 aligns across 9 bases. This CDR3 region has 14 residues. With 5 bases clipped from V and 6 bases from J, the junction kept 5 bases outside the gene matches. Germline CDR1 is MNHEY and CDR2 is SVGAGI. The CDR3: CASSPGTGRNIQYF. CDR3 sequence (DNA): TGTGCCAGCAGTCCCGGGACAGGGCGAAACATTCAGTACTTC.

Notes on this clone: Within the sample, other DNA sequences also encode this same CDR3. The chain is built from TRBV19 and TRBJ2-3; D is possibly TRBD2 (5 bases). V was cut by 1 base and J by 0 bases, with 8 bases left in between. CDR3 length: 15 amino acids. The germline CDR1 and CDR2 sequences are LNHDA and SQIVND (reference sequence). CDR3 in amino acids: CASSIGRGSTDTQYF. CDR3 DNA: TGTGCCAGTAGTATAGGTCGGGGTAGCACAGATACGCAGTATTTT.

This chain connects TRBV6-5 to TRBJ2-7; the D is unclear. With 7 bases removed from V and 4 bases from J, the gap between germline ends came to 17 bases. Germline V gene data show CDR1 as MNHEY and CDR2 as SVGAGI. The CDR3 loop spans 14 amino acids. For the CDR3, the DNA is TGTGCCAGCACCCCCAGCCGGCCGCCTTACGAGCAGTACTTC. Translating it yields CASTPSRPPYEQYF.

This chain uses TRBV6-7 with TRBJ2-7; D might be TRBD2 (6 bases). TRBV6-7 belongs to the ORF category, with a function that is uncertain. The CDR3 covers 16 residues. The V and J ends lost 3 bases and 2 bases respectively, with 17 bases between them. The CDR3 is CASSYLEGRTPYEQYF. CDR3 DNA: TGTGCCAGCAGTTATCTGGAGGGTAGGACCCCCTACGAGCAGTACTTC.

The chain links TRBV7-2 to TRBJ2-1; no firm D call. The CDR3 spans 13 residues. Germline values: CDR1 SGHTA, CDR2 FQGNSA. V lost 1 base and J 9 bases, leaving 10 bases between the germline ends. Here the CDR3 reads CASSLEALLEQFF. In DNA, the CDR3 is TGTGCCAGCAGCTTAGAGGCTCTCCTTGAGCAGTTCTTC.

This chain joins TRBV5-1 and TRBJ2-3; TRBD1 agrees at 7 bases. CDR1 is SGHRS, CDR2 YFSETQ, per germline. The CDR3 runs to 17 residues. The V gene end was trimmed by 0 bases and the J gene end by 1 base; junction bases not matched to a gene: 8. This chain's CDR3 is CASSLEPPGGGTDTQYF. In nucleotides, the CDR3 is TGCGCCAGCAGCTTGGAACCCCCAGGGGGTGGCACAGATACGCAGTATTTT.

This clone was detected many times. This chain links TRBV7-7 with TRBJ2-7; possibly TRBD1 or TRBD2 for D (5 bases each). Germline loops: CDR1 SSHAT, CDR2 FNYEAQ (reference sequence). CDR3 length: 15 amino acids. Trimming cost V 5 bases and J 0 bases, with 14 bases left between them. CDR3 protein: CASSGGPGYSYEQYF. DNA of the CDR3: TGTGCCAGCAGCGGAGGCCCAGGGTACTCCTACGAGCAGTACTTC. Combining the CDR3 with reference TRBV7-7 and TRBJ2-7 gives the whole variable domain GAGVSQSPRYKVTKRGQDVTLRCDPISSHATLYWYQQALGQGPEFLTYFNYEAQPDKSGLPSDRFSAERPEGSISTLTIQRTEQRDSAMYRCASSGGPGYSYEQYFGPGTRLTVT.

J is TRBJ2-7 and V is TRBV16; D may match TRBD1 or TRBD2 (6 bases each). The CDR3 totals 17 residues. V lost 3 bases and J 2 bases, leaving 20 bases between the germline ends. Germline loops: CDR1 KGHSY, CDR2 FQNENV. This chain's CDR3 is CASSHSPPGAGPYEQYF. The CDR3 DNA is TGTGCCAGCAGCCATTCCCCCCCGGGGGCAGGGCCCTACGAGCAGTACTTC.

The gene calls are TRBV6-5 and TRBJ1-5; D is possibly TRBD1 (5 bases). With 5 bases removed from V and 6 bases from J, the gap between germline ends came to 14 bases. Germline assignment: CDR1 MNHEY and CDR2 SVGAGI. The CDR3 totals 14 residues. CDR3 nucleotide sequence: TGTGCCAGCAGTCCCGGGACGATAAGTCAGCCCCAGCATTTT. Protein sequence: CASSPGTISQPQHF.

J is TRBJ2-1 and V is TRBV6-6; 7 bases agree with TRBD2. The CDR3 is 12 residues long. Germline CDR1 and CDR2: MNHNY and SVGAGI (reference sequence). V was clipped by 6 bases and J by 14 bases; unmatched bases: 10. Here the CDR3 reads CASRAPAGEEFF. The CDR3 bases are TGTGCCAGCAGGGCACCCGCGGGGGAGGAGTTCTTC.

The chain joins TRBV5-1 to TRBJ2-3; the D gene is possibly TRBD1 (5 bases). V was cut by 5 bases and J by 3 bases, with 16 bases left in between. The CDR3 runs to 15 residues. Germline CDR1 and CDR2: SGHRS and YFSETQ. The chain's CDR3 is CASRSVVSGTDTQYF. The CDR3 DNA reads TGCGCCAGCAGGAGCGTAGTCTCAGGGACAGATACGCAGTATTTT.

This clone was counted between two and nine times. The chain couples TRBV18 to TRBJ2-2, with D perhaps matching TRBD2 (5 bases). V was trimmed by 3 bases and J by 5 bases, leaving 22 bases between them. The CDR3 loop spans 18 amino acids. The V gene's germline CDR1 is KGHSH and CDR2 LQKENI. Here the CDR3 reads CASSPTAVGRGSTGELFF. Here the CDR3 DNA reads TGTGCCAGCTCACCTACCGCTGTGGGTCGGGGATCGACCGGGGAGCTGTTTTTT.

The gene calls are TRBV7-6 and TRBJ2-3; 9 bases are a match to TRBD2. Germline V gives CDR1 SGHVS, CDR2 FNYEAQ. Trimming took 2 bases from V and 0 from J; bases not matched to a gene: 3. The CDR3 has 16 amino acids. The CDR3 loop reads CASSLLAGGSTDTQYF. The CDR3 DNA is TGTGCCAGCAGCTTATTGGCGGGGGGGAGCACAGATACGCAGTATTTT.

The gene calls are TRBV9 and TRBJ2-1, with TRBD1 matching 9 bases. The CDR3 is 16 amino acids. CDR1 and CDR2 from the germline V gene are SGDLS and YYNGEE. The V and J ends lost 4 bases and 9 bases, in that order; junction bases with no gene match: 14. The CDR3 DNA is TGTGCCAGCAGCCCTACTGGACAGGGGAACGTAGGTGAGCAGTTCTTC. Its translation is CASSPTGQGNVGEQFF. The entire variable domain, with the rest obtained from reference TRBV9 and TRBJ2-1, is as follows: DSGVTQTPKHLITATGQRVTLRCSPRSGDLSVYWYQQSLDQGLQFLIQYYNGEERAKGNILERFSAQQFPDLHSELNLSSLELGDSALYFCASSPTGQGNVGEQFFGPGTRLTVL.

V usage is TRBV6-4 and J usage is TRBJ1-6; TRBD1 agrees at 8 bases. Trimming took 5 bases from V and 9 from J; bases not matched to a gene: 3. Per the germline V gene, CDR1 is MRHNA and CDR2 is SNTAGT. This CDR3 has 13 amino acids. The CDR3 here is CASSPDRGSPLHF. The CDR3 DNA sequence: TGTGCCAGCAGTCCTGACAGGGGTTCACCCCTCCACTTT.

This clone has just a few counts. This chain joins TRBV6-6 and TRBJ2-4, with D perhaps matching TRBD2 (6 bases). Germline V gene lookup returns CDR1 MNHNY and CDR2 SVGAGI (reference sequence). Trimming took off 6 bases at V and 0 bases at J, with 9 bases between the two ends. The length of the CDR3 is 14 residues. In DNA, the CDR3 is TGTGCCAGCAGCCGGGACTTAGCCAAAAACATTCAGTACTTC. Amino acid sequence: CASSRDLAKNIQYF.